A selection of T cell receptor beta chains follows, all from one sample in a study of blood T cells in healthy people across ages. TCRdb itself ran the 5' RACE reads through MiXCR, one entry per CDR3 protein. Of about 1.4 million distinct CDR3 sequences in the sample, approximately 59% were seen once. The material sequenced was blood. These receptors originate from a man younger than 35 in good health. The CDR3 runs from the conserved cysteine through the conserved F or W. The D gene is left open where the match is weak. The listing skips clone size in some rows; elsewhere it reads once, few, many or a size class.

TRBJ2-3 | TRBD2 | once | TRBV5-1 | CASSPLLGLAGADTQYF | TGCGCCAGCAGCCCACTCTTGGGACTAGCGGGAGCAGATACGCAGTATTTT
TRBJ1-5 | TRBD1 | NA | TRBV4-1 | CASSQVGQGVQPQHF | TGCGCCAGCAGCCAAGTAGGCCAGGGGGTGCAGCCCCAGCATTTT
TRBJ2-3 | TRBD2 | NA | TRBV7-2 | CASSLGRAGSDTQYF | TGTGCCAGCAGCTTAGGACGAGCGGGGTCAGATACGCAGTATTTT
TRBJ1-3 | NA | NA | TRBV19 | CASSIDLAGRGNTIYF | TGTGCCAGTAGTATAGATCTGGCCGGACGCGGTAACACCATATATTTT
TRBJ2-3 | TRBD2 | few | TRBV4-3 | CASSQSGGAGDTQYF | TGCGCCAGCAGCCAGAGCGGGGGGGCCGGAGATACGCAGTATTTT
TRBJ1-3 | NA | NA | TRBV11-2 | CASSFDLFSGNTIYF | TGTGCCAGCAGCTTCGACCTCTTCTCTGGAAACACCATATATTTT
TRBJ2-7 | NA | NA | TRBV7-9 | CASSLGVRTDVASYEQYF | TGTGCCAGCAGCTTAGGGGTAAGGACAGATGTCGCTTCCTACGAGCAGTACTTC
TRBJ2-7 | TRBD1 | few | TRBV20-1 | CSAEDRGSYEQYF | TGCAGTGCCGAGGACAGGGGTTCCTACGAGCAGTACTTC
TRBJ2-7 | NA | NA | TRBV10-3 | CASREGPYNEQYF | TGTGCCTCCAGAGAGGGACCCTACAATGAGCAGTACTTC
TRBJ2-3 | NA | NA | TRBV4-1 | CASSQVKGLDSDTQYF | TGCGCCAGCAGCCAAGTTAAAGGACTTGATTCGGATACGCAGTATTTT
TRBJ2-1 | NA | NA | TRBV29-1 | CSVEGAYYNEQFF | TGCAGCGTTGAGGGGGCATACTACAATGAGCAGTTCTTC
TRBJ2-1 | TRBD2 | NA | TRBV6-7 | CASSNLAGAGNEQFF | TGTGCCAGCAGTAATTTAGCGGGAGCTGGAAATGAGCAGTTCTTC
TRBJ1-1 | TRBD1 | few | TRBV19 | CASRLDRVTEAFF | TGTGCCAGTAGATTAGACAGGGTCACTGAAGCTTTCTTT
TRBJ1-2 | NA | NA | TRBV20-1 | CGAENLTAGVPYGYTF | TGCGGTGCTGAAAACTTAACGGCAGGGGTCCCCTATGGCTACACCTTC
TRBJ2-1 | NA | NA | TRBV11-2 | CASSLDLESYNEQFF | TGTGCCAGCAGCTTAGATCTCGAGAGCTACAATGAGCAGTTCTTC
TRBJ2-7 | NA | NA | TRBV5-1 | CASSVHATSYEQYF | TGCGCCAGCAGCGTTCACGCGACTAGTTACGAGCAGTACTTC
TRBJ1-2 | NA | NA | TRBV3-1 | CASSQVAADYGYTF | TGTGCCAGCAGCCAAGTTGCGGCAGACTATGGCTACACCTTC
TRBJ1-2 | NA | NA | TRBV6-2/TRBV6-3 | CASTNGAYYGYTF | TGTGCCAGCACCAACGGGGCTTACTATGGCTACACCTTC
TRBJ2-1 | TRBD2 | NA | TRBV6-2/TRBV6-3 | CATGLAGGPFYNEQFF | TGTGCCACGGGACTAGCGGGGGGTCCCTTCTACAATGAGCAGTTCTTC
TRBJ1-2 | NA | few | TRBV2 | CASANLNNYGYTF | TGTGCCAGCGCCAACTTGAATAACTATGGCTACACCTTC
TRBJ1-5 | NA | NA | TRBV4-1 | CASSQVWRDFQPQHF | TGCGCCAGCAGCCAAGTTTGGAGAGATTTTCAACCCCAGCATTTT
TRBJ2-5 | TRBD1 | NA | TRBV2 | CASSEAGTVQETQYF | TGTGCCAGCAGTGAAGCGGGGACAGTCCAAGAGACCCAGTACTTC
TRBJ2-7 | NA | NA | TRBV14 | CASSQDGNRDTYEQYF | TGTGCCAGCAGCCAAGATGGTAACAGGGACACCTACGAGCAGTACTTC
TRBJ1-2 | NA | NA | TRBV30 | CAWSTQNYGYTF | TGTGCCTGGAGTACACAGAACTATGGCTACACCTTC
TRBJ1-2 | NA | NA | TRBV28 | CASSLQQGRGYTF | TGTGCCAGCAGCCTGCAACAGGGTCGGGGCTACACCTTC